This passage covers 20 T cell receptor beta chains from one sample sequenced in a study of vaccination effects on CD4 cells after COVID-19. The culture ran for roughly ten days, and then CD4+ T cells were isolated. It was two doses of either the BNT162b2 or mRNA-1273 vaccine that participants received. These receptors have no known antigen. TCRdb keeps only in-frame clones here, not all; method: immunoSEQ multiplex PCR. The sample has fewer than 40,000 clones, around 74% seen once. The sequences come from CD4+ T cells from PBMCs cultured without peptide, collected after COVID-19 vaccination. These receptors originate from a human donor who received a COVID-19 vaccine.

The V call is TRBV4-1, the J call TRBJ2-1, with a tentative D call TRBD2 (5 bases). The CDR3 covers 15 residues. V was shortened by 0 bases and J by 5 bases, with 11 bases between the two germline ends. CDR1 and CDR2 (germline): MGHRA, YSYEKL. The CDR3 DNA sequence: TGCGCCAGCAGCCAAGAACCTACTAGGGACAATGAGCAGTTCTTC. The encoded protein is CASSQEPTRDNEQFF.

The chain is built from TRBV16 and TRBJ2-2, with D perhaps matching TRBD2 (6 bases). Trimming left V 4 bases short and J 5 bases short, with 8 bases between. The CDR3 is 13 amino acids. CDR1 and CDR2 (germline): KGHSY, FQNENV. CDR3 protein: CASSRLGTGELFF. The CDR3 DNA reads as TGTGCCAGCAGCCGACTAGGGACCGGGGAGCTGTTTTTT.

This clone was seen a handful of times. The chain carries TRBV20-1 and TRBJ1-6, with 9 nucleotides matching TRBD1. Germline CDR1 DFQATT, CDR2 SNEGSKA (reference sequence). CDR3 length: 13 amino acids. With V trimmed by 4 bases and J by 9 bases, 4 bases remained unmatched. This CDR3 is CSANEDRGSPLHF. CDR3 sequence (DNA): TGCAGTGCTAATGAGGACAGGGGTTCACCCCTCCACTTT.

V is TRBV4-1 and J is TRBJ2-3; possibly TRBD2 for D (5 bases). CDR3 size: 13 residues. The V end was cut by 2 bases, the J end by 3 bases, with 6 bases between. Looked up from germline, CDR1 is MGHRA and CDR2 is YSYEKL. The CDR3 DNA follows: TGCGCCAGCAGCCAACTAGCAACAGATACGCAGTATTTT. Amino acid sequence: CASSQLATDTQYF.

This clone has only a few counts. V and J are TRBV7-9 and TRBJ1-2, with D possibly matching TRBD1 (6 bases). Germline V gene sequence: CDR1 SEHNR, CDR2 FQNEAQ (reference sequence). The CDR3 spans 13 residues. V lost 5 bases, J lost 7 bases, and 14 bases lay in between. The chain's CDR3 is CASSQLDRSGYTF. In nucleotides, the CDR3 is TGTGCCAGCAGCCAACTCGACAGGTCTGGCTACACCTTC.

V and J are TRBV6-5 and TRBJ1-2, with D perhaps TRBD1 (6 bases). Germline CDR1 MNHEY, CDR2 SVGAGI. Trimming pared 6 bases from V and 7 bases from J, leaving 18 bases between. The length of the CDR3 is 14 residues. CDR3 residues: CASSPHGGLAGYTF. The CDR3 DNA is TGTGCCAGCAGCCCCCATGGGGGGCTTGCTGGCTACACCTTC.

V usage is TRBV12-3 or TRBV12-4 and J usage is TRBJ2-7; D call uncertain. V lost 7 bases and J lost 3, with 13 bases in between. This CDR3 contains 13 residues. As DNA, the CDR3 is TGTGCCAGCACCCCGACAAATAGCTACGAGCAGTACTTC. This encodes CASTPTNSYEQYF.

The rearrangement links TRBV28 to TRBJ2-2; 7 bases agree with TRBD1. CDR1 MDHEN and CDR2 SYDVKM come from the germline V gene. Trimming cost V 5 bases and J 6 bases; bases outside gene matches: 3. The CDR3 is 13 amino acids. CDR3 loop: CASSDRVSGELFF. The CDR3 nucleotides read TGTGCCAGCAGTGACAGGGTTTCCGGGGAGCTGTTTTTT.

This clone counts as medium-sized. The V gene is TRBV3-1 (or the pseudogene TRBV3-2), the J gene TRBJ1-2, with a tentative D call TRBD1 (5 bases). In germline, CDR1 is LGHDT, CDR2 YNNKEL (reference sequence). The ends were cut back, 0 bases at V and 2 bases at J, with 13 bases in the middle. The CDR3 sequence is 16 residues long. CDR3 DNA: TGTGCCAGCAGCCAAGATGCCAGGGCTTCCAACTATGGCTACACCTTC. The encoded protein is CASSQDARASNYGYTF.

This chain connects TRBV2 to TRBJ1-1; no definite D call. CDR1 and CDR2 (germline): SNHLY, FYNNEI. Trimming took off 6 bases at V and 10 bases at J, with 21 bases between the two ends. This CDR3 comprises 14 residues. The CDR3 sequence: CASRNGAGAPGAFF. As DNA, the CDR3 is TGTGCCAGCAGAAATGGCGCAGGCGCCCCGGGAGCTTTCTTT. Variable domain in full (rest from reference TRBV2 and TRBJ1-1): EPEVTQTPSHQVTQMGQEVILRCVPISNHLYFYWYRQILGQKVEFLVSFYNNEISEKSEIFDDQFSVERPDGSNFTLKIRSTKLEDSAMYFCASRNGAGAPGAFFGQGTRLTVV.

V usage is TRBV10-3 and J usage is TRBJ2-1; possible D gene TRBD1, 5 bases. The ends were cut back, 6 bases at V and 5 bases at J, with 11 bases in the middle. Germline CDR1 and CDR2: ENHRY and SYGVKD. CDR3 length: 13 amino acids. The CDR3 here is CAIRMDKDNEQFF. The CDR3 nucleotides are TGTGCCATCAGAATGGACAAGGACAATGAGCAGTTCTTC.

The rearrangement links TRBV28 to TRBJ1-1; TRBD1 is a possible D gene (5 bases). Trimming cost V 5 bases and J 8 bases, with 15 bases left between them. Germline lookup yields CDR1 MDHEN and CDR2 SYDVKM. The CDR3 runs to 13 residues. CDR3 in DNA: TGTGCCAGCAGTCTCCCGGGGCAGGCGGAAGCTTTCTTT. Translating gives CASSLPGQAEAFF.

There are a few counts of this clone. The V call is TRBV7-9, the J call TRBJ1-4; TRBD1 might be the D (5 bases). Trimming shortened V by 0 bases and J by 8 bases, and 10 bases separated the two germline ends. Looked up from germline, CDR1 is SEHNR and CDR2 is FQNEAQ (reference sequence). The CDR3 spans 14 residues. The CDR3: CASSLAGGGEKLFF. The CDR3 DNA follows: TGTGCCAGCAGCTTAGCGGGGGGTGGCGAAAAACTGTTTTTT.

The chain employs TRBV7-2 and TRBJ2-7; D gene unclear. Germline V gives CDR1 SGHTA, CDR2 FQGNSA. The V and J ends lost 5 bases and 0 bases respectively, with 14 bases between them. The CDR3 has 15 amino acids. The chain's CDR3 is CASSPLTRYSYEQYF. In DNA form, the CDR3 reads TGTGCCAGCAGCCCCTTGACAAGGTACTCCTACGAGCAGTACTTC.

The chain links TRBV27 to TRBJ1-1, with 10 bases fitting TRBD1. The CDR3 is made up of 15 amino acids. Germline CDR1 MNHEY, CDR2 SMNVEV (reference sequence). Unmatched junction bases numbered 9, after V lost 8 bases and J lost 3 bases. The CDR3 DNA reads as TGTGCCAGCTGGGACAGGGGTGGTAGAGACACTGAAGCTTTCTTT. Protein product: CASWDRGGRDTEAFF.

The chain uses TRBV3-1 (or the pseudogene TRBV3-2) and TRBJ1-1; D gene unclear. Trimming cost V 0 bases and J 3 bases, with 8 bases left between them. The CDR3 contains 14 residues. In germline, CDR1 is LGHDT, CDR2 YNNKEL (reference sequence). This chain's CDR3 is CASSQDPRDTEAFF. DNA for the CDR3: TGTGCCAGCAGCCAAGATCCCAGAGACACTGAAGCTTTCTTT.

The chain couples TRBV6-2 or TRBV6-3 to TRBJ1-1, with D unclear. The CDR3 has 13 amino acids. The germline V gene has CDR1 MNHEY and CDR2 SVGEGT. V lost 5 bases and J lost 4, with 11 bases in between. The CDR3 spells CASSLGLGTEAFF. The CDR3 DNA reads TGTGCCAGCAGTCTAGGGCTGGGCACTGAAGCTTTCTTT.

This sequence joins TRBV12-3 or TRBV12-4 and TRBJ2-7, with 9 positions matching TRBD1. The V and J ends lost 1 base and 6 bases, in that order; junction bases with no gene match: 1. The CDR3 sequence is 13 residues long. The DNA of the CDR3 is TGTGCCAGCAGTTTAGGACAGGGGGGCGAGCAGTACTTC. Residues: CASSLGQGGEQYF.

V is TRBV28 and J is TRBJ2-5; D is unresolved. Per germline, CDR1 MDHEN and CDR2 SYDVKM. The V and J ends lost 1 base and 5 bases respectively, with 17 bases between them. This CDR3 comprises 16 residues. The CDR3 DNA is TGTGCCAGCAGTTTATTTGGTGGGATATCGGGTGAGACCCAGTACTTC. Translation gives CASSLFGGISGETQYF.

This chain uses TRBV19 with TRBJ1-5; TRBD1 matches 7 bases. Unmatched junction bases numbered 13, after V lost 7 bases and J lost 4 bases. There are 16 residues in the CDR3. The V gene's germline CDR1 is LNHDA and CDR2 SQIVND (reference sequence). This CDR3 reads CASTYLGRGANQPQHF. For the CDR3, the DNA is TGTGCCAGTACTTACTTGGGCAGGGGGGCTAATCAGCCCCAGCATTTT.